This T cell receptor (beta chain) was sequenced during a study of blood T cell repertoires in COVID-19. Study at large: Samples taken during acute and convalescent COVID-19 were collected in the United States, Italy and Spain.

Profiled with immunoSEQ multiplex PCR; TCRdb holds only in-frame clones, not every one. The sample has 130,000 or so clones, about 80% seen once; the top ten hold approximately 15%. The germline gives CDR1 SNHLY, CDR2 FYNNEI. V was clipped by 6 bases and J by 1 base, with 6 bases between them. This CDR3 is built from 12 residues. The gene calls are TRBV2 and TRBJ1-1; a weak D match, TRBD1 (5 bases). Sequenced material: peripheral blood. The clonotype was recovered from a man aged 45-65 years with acute or convalescent COVID-19. CDR3 loop: CASSGGNTEAFF. CDR3 DNA sequence: TGTGCCAGCAGCGGGGGGAACACTGAAGCTTTCTTT.